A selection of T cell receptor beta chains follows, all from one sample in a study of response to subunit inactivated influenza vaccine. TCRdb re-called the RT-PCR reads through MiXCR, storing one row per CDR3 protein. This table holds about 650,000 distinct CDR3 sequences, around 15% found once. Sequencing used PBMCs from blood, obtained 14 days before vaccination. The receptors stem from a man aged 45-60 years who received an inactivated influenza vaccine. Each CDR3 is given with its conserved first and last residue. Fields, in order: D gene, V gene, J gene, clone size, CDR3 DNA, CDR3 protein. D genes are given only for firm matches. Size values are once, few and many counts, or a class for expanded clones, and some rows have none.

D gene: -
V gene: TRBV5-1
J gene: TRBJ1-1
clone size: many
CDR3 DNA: TGCGCCAGCAGCTCATGGCCCCAGGGACAGAACACTGAAGCTTTCTTT
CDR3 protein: CASSSWPQGQNTEAFF

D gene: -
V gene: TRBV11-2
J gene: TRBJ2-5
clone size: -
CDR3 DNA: TGTGCCAGCAGCGACCCGGGCTCAAGGTGGAAAGGCCAAGAGACCCAGTACTTC
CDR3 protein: CASSDPGSRWKGQETQYF

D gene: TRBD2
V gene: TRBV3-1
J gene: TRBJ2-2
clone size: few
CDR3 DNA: TGTGCCAGCAGCCAAGGAGGCGGGGGGACCGGGGAGCTGTTTTTT
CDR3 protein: CASSQGGGGTGELFF

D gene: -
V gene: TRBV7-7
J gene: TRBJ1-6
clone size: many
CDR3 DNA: TGTGCTAGCAGCTTAGATCTGAATTCACCCCTCCACTTT
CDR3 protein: CASSLDLNSPLHF

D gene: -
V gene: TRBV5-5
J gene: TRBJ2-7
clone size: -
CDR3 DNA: TGTGCCAGCAACGCAGGGGTCGTCAGCTCCTACGAGCAGTACTTC
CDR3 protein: CASNAGVVSSYEQYF

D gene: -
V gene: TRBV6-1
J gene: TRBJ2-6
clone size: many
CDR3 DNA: TGTGCCAGCCAGGGTCTGGGGGCCAACGTCCTGACTTTC
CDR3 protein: CASQGLGANVLTF

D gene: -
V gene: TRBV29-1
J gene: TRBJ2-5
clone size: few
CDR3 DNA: TGCAGCGCCGGAGGGGGAAGAGAGACCCAGTACTTC
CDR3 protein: CSAGGGRETQYF

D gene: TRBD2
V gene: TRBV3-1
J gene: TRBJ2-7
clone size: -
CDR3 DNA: TGTGCCAGCAGTCATACACTAGCGGGATCCTACGAGCAGTACTTC
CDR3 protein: CASSHTLAGSYEQYF

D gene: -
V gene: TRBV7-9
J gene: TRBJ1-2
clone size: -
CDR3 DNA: TGTGCCAGCAGCTTAGGGCCGGGGATGCGTGACTACACCTTC
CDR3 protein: CASSLGPGMRDYTF

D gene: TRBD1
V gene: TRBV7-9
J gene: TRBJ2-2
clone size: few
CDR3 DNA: TGTGCCAGCAGCTTAGGCCCCGGGACAGAAAACACCGGGGAGCTGTTTTTT
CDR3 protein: CASSLGPGTENTGELFF

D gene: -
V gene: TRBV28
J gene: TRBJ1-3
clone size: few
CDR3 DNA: TGTGCCAGCAGTTTGAGCGCTGGGCCGCTTGGAAACACCATATATTTT
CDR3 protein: CASSLSAGPLGNTIYF

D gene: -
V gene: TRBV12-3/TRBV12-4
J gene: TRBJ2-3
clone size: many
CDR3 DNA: TGTGCCAGCAGTTCCGGTCATGCGCAGTATTTT
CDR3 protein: CASSSGHAQYF

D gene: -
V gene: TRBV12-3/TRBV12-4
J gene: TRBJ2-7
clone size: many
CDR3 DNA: TGTGCCAGCAGTTTAGGTGGGGGTGGCTCCTACGAGCAGTACTTC
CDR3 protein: CASSLGGGGSYEQYF

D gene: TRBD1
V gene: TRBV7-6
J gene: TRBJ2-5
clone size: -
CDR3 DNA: TGTGCCAGCAGCGCCACCGGGACAGGGGTTCTCCAGTACTTC
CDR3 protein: CASSATGTGVLQYF

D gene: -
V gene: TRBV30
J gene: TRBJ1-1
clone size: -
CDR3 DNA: TGTGCCTGGAGGCAGACAGGCTACACTGAAGCTTTCTTT
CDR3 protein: CAWRQTGYTEAFF

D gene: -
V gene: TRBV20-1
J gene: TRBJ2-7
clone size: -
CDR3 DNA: TGCAGTGCTTGGGGGAGGTACGAGCAGTACTTC
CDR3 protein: CSAWGRYEQYF

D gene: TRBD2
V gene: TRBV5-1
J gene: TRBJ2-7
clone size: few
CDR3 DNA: TGCGCCAGCAGCTTGCAAGGCGGGAGTACCTTCGAGCAGTACTTC
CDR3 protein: CASSLQGGSTFEQYF

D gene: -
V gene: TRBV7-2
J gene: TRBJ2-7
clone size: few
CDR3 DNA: TGTGCCAGCAGCTTAGATCCAGTCTACGAGCAGTACTTC
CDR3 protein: CASSLDPVYEQYF

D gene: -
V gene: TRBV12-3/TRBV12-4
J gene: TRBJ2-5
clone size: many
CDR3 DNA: TGTGCCAGCAGTCCGACCCCACAAGAGACCCAGTACTTC
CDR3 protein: CASSPTPQETQYF

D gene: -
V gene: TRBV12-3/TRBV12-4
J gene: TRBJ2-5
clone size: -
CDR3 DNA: TGTGCCAGCACCCCCTCGGGAACACAAGAGACCCAGTACTTC
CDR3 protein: CASTPSGTQETQYF

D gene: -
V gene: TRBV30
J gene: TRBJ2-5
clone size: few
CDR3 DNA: TGTGCCTGGAATACCAGACAACAAGAGACCCAGTACTTC
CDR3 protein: CAWNTRQQETQYF

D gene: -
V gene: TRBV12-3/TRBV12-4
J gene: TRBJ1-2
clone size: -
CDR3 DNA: TGTGCCAGCAGTCCTGGGGCAGCCTATGGCTACACCTTC
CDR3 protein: CASSPGAAYGYTF

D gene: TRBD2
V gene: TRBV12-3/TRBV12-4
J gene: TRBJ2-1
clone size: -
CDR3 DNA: TGTGCCAGCAGTTTAGCTGGACTAGCGGGAGCGGGTGAGCAGTTCTTC
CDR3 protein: CASSLAGLAGAGEQFF

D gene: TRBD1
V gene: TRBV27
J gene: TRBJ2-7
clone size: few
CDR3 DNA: TGTGCCAGCAGTTCCTCAGGGGGCTGGATCTCCTACGAGCAGTACTTC
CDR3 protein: CASSSSGGWISYEQYF

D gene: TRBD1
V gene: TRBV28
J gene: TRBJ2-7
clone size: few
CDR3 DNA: TGTGCCAGCAACGTATTAGGACAGGGAGCCTACGAGCAGTACTTC
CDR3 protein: CASNVLGQGAYEQYF

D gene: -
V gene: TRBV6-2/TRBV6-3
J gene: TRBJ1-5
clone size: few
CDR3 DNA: TGTGCCAGCAGCAGGGGCTACTATCAGCCCCAGCATTTT
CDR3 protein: CASSRGYYQPQHF

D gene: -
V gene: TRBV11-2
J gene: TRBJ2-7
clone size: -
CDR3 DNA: TGTGCCAGCAGCTTAGAGCTGACAGGCAGCCACGAGCAGTACTTC
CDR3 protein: CASSLELTGSHEQYF

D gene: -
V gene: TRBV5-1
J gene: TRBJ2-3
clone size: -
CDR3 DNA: TGCGCCAGCAGCTTTGGGTCAGGGGAGGCAGATACGCAGTATTTT
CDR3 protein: CASSFGSGEADTQYF

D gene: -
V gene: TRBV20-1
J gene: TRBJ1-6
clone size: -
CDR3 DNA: TGCAGTGCTAGAGATCAGCAGGCAGGGCTTAATTCACCCCTCCACTTT
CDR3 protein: CSARDQQAGLNSPLHF

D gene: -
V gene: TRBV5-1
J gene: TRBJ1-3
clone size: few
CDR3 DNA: TGCGCCAGCAGCTTGATCTCTCGGGGCTCGGGAAACACCATATATTTT
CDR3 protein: CASSLISRGSGNTIYF

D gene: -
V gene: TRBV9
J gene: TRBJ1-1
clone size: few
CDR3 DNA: TGTGCCAGCAGCCCGGGGAGTGGAGACACTGAAGCTTTCTTT
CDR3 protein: CASSPGSGDTEAFF

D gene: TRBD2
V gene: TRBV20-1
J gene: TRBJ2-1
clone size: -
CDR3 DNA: TGCAGTGCCAGACTAGCGGGTTTTTACAATGAGCAGTTCTTC
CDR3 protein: CSARLAGFYNEQFF

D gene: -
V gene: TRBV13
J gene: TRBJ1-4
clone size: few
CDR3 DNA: TGTGCCAGCAGCTTGTGGCAGGCAACTAATGAAAAACTGTTTTTT
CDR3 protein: CASSLWQATNEKLFF

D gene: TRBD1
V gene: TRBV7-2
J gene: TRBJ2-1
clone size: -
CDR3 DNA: TGTGCCAGCAGCTTAGGGATTGCGGGACAGGGTGGCAATGAGCAGTTCTTC
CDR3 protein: CASSLGIAGQGGNEQFF

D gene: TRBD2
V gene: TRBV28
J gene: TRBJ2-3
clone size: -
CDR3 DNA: TGTGCCAGCAGTCCGGGACTAGTCCTCACAGATACGCAGTATTTT
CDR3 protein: CASSPGLVLTDTQYF

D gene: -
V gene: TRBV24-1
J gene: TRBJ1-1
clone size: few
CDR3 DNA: TGTGCCACCAGTGATTCCGGGACGGTGAACACTGAAGCTTTCTTT
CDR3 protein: CATSDSGTVNTEAFF

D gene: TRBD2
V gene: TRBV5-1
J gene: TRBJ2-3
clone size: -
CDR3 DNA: TGCGCCAGCAGCTTACGTGCGGGGGTTAGCACAGATACGCAGTATTTT
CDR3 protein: CASSLRAGVSTDTQYF

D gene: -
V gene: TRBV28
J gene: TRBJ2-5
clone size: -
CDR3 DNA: TGTGCCAGCAGCCGCGGGGCAAAGACCCAGTACTTC
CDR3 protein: CASSRGAKTQYF

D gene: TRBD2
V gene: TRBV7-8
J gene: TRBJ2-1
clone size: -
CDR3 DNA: TGTGCCAGCAGCTCCTTAGCGGGGGCCTGGAATGAGCAGTTCTTC
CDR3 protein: CASSSLAGAWNEQFF

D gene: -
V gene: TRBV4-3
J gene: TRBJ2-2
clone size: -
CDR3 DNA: TGCGCCAGCAGCCAAGAGCCGGGACAGAACACCGGGGAGCTGTTTTTT
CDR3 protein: CASSQEPGQNTGELFF

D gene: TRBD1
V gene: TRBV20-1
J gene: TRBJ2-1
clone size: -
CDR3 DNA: TGCAGTGCTAGAGTTGGGGACAGATCCTACAATGAGCAGTTCTTC
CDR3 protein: CSARVGDRSYNEQFF